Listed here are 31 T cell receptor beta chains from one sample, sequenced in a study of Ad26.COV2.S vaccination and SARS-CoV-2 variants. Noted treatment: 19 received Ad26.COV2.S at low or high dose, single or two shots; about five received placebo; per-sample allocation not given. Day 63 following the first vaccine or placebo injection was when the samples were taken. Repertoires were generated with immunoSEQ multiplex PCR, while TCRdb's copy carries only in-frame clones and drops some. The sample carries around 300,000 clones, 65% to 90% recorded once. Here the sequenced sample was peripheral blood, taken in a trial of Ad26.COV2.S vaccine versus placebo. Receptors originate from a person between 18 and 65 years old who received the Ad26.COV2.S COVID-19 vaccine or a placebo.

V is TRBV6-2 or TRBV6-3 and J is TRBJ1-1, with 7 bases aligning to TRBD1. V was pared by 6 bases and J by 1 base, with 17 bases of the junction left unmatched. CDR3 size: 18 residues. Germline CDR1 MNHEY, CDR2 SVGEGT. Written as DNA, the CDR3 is TGTGCCAGCAGGCCTATCTTGATCAGGGACAGCAGGAACACTGAAGCTTTCTTT. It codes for CASRPILIRDSRNTEAFF.

The CDR3: CASSPGGGYVEQYF. The CDR3 bases are TGTGCCAGCAGCCCCGGAGGCGGGTACGTCGAGCAGTACTTC. J is TRBJ2-7 and V is TRBV9; the D gene is possibly TRBD2 (5 bases). CDR1 is SGDLS and CDR2 is YYNGEE in the germline V gene. The CDR3 consists of 14 residues. V was pared by 4 bases and J by 6 bases, with 17 bases between.

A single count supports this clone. The chain's CDR3 is CASSLGQVLAKNIQYF. CDR3 bases: TGTGCCAGCAGTTTAGGACAGGTCCTAGCCAAAAACATTCAGTACTTC. V gene TRBV28 combines with J gene TRBJ2-4, with 7 positions matching TRBD1. The trim removed 2 bases at V and 0 bases at J, leaving 4 bases unmatched. The length of the CDR3 is 16 residues. The V gene's germline CDR1 is MDHEN and CDR2 SYDVKM.

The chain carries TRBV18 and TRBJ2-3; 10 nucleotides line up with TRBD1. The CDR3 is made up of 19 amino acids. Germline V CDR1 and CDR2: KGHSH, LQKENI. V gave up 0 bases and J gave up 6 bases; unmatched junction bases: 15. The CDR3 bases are TGTGCCAGCTCACCACCGAATCTCTCCGGGACAGGGGTTGGGGATACGCAGTATTTT. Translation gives CASSPPNLSGTGVGDTQYF.

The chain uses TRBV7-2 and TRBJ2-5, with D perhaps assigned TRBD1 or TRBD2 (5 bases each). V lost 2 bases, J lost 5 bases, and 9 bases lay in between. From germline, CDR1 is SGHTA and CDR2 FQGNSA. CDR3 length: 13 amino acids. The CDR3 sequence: CASSLWGGETQYF. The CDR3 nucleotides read TGTGCCAGCAGCTTATGGGGCGGGGAGACCCAGTACTTC.

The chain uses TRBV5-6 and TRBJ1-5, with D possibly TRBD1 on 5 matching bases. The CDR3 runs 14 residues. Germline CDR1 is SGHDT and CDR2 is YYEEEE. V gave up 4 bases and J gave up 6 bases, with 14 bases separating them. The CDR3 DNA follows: TGTGCCAGCAGCCCAGCAGGGAACAGTCAGCCCCAGCATTTT. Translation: CASSPAGNSQPQHF.

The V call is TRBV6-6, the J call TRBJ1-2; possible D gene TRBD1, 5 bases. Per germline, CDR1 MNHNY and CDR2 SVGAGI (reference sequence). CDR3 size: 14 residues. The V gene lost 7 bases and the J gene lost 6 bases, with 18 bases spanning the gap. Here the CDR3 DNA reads TGTGCCAGCACCCCTCGAGGGGAAGGGAATGGCTACACCTTC. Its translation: CASTPRGEGNGYTF.

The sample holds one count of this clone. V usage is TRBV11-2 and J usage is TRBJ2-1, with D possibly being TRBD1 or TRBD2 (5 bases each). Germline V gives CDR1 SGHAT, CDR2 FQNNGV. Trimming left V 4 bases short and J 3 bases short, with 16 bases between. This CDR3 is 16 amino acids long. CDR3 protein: CASSSEQAGHYNEQFF. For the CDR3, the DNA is TGTGCCAGCAGCTCCGAACAGGCGGGTCACTACAATGAGCAGTTCTTC.

This CDR3 reads CASTRGLASYEQYF. Here the CDR3 DNA reads TGTGCCAGCACCAGGGGACTAGCGTCTTACGAGCAGTACTTC. The rearrangement joins TRBV6-5 to TRBJ2-7; 10 positions agree with TRBD2. Germline assignment: CDR1 MNHEY and CDR2 SVGAGI. The CDR3 is 14 residues long. The V gene end was trimmed by 7 bases and the J gene end by 4 bases; junction bases not matched to a gene: 7.

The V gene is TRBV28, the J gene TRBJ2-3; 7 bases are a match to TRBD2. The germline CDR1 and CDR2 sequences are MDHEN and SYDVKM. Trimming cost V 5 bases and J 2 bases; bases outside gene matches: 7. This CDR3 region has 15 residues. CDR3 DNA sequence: TGTGCCAGCAGTCCGGGGGGAGGGCTCACAGATACGCAGTATTTT. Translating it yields CASSPGGGLTDTQYF. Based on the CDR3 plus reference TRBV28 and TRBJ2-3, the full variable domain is DVKVTQSSRYLVKRTGEKVFLECVQDMDHENMFWYRQDPGLGLRLIYFSYDVKMKEKGDIPEGYSVSREKKERFSLILESASTNQTSMYLCASSPGGGLTDTQYFGPGTRLTVL.

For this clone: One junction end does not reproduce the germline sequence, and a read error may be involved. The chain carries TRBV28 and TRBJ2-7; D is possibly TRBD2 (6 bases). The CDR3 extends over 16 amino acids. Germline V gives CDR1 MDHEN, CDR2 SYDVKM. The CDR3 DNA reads TGTGCCGGCAGTTTCTCAGACGGAGGGGTCTCCTACGAGCAGTACTTC. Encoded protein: CAGSFSDGGVSYEQYF.

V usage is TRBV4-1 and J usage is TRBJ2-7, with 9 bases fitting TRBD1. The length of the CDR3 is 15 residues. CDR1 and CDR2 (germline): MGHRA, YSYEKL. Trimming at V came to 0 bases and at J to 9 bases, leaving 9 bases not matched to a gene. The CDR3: CASSQEFGTGRRQYF. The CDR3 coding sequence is TGCGCCAGCAGCCAAGAGTTCGGGACAGGGAGGAGGCAGTACTTC.

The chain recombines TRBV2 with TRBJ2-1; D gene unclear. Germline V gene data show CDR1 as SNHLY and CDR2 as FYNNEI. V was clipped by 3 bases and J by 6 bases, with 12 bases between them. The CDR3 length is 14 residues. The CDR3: CASSELRGSNEQFF. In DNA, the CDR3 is TGTGCCAGCAGTGAGCTGCGCGGCTCCAATGAGCAGTTCTTC.

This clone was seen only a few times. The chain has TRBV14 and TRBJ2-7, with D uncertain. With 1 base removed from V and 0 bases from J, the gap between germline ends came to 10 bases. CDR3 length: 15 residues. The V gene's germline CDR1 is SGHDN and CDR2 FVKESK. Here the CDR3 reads CASSQGVASSYEQYF. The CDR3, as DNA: TGTGCCAGCAGCCAAGGCGTAGCTAGCTCCTACGAGCAGTACTTC.

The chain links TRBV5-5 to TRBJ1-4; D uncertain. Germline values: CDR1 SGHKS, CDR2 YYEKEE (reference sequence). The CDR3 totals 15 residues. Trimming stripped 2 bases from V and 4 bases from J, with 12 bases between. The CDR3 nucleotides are TGTGCCAGCAGCTTTAGCGCAGACTTTAATGAAAAACTGTTTTTT. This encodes CASSFSADFNEKLFF.

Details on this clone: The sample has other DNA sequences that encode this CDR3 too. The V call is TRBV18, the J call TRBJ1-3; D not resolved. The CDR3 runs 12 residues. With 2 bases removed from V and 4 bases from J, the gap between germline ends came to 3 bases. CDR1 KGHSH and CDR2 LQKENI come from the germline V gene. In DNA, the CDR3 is TGTGCCAGCTCACCAGAAGGAAACACCATATATTTT. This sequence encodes CASSPEGNTIYF.

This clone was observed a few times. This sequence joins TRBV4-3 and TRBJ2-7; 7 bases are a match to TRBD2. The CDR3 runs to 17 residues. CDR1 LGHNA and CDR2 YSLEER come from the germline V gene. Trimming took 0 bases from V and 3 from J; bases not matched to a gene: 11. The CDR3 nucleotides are TGCGCCAGCAGCCAAGATAAGGGGAGGGAGGGTTTCTACGAGCAGTACTTC. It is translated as CASSQDKGREGFYEQYF.

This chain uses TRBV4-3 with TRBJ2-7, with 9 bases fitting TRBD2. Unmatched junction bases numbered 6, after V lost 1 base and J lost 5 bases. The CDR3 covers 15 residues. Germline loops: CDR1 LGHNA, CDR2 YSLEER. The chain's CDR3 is CASSQGREGFHEQYF. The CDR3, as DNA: TGCGCCAGCAGCCAAGGGCGGGAGGGCTTCCACGAGCAGTACTTC.

This CDR3 reads CASSSVGGLSYEQYF. CDR3 nucleotide sequence: TGTGCCAGCAGCTCGGTCGGGGGACTCTCCTACGAGCAGTACTTC. The rearrangement links TRBV7-9 to TRBJ2-7, with D maybe TRBD2 (6 bases). Trimming shortened V by 4 bases and J by 0 bases, and 13 bases separated the two germline ends. The CDR3 is 15 amino acids. Germline V CDR1 and CDR2: SEHNR, FQNEAQ (reference sequence).

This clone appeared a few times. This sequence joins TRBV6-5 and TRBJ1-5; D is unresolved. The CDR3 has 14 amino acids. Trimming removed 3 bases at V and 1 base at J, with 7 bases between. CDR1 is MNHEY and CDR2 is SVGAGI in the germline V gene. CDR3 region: CASSYSASNQPQHF. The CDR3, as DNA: TGTGCCAGCAGTTATTCTGCAAGCAATCAGCCCCAGCATTTT.

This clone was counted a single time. CDR3 loop: CASSWKGAITEAFF. The CDR3 nucleotides are TGCGCCAGCAGTTGGAAGGGGGCGATCACTGAAGCTTTCTTT. The chain carries TRBV23-1 and TRBJ1-1, with 7 bases that match TRBD1. TRBV23-1 is an open reading frame, and its role is uncertain. V lost 5 bases and J lost 4; bases outside the gene matches: 7. The CDR3 has 14 residues.

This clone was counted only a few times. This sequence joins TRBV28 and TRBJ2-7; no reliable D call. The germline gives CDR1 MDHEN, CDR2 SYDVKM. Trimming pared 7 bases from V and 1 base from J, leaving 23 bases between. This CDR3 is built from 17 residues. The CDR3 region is CASNPYRARGRSYEQYF. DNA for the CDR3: TGTGCCAGCAACCCTTACCGCGCCCGCGGTCGGTCCTACGAGCAGTACTTC.

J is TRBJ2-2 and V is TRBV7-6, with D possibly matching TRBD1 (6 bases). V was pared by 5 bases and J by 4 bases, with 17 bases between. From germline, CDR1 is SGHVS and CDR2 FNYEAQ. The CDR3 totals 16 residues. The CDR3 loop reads CASSTRLQGTTGELFF. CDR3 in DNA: TGTGCCAGCAGCACCAGGCTACAGGGTACCACCGGGGAGCTGTTTTTT.

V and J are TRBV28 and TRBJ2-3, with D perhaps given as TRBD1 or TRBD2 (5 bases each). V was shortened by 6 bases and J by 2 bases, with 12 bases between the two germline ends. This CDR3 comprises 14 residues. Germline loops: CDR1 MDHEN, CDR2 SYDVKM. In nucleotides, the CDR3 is TGTGCCAGCAGGAGGGGCGGGTCCACAGATACGCAGTATTTT. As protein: CASRRGGSTDTQYF.

CDR3 region: CASSEVGYAGGKNTGELFF. In nucleotides, the CDR3 is TGTGCCAGCAGTGAAGTGGGTTATGCGGGAGGAAAGAACACCGGGGAGCTGTTTTTT. The chain recombines TRBV2 with TRBJ2-2, with TRBD2 matching 8 bases. CDR3 size: 19 residues. After removal of 1 base from V and 1 base from J, the junction contained 11 bases not matched to a gene. The germline gives CDR1 SNHLY, CDR2 FYNNEI.

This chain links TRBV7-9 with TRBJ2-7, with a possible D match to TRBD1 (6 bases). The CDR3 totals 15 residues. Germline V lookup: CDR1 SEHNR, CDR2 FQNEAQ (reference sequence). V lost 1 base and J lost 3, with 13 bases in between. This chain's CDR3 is CASSLGRQDGYEQYF. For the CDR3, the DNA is TGTGCCAGCAGCTTAGGGAGACAGGACGGCTACGAGCAGTACTTC.

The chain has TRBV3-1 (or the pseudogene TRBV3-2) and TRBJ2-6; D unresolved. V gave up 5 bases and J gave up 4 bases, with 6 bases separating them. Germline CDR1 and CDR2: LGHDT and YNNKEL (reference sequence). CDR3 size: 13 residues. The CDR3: CASSSSGANVLTF. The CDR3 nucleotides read TGTGCCAGCAGCTCTTCGGGGGCCAACGTCCTGACTTTC.

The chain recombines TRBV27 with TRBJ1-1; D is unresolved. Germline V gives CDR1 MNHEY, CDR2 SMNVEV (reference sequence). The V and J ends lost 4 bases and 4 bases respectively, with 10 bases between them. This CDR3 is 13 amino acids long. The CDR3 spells CASSSQPGTEAFF. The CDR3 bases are TGTGCCAGCAGTTCACAGCCGGGCACTGAAGCTTTCTTT.

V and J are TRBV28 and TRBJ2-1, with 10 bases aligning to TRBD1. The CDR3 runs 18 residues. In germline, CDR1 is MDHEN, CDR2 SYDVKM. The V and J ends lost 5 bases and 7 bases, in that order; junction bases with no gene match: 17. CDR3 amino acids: CASSLAYSGTGVVNEQFF. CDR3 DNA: TGTGCCAGCAGTCTAGCCTACTCCGGGACAGGGGTAGTAAATGAGCAGTTCTTC. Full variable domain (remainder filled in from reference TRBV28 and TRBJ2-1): DVKVTQSSRYLVKRTGEKVFLECVQDMDHENMFWYRQDPGLGLRLIYFSYDVKMKEKGDIPEGYSVSREKKERFSLILESASTNQTSMYLCASSLAYSGTGVVNEQFFGPGTRLTVL.

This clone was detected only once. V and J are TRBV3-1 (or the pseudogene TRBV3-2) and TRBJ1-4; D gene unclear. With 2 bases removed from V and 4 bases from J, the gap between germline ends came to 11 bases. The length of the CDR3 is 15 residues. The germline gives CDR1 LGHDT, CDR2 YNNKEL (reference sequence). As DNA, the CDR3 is TGTGCCAGCAGCCAACTTACCACTGTTAATGAAAAACTGTTTTTT. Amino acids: CASSQLTTVNEKLFF.

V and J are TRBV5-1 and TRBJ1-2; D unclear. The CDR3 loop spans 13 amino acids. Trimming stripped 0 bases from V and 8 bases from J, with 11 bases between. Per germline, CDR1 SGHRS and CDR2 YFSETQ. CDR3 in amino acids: CASSLAAGGGYTF. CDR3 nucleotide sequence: TGCGCCAGCAGCTTGGCTGCAGGCGGCGGCTACACCTTC.